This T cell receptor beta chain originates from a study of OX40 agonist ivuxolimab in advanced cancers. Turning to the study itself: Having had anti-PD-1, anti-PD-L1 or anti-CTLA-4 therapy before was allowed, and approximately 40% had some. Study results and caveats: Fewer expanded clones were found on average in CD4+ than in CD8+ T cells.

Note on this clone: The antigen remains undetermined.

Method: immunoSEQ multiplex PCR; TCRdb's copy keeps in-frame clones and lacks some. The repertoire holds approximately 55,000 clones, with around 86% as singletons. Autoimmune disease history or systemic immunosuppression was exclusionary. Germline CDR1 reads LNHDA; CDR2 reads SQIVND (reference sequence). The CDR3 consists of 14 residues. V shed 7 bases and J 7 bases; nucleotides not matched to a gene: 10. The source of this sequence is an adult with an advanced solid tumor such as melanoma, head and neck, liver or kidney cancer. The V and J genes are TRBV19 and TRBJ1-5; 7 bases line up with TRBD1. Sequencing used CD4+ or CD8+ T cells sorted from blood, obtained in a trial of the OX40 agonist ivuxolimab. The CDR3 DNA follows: TGTGCCAGTATCTCGACAGGGAGAGGGCAGCCCCAGCATTTT. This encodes CASISTGRGQPQHF.